What follows are 32 T cell receptor beta chains derived from one specimen sequenced in a study of blood T cell repertoires in COVID-19. Profiled with immunoSEQ multiplex PCR; TCRdb holds only in-frame clones, not every one. Of about 190,000 clones in the sample, approximately 81% were seen once. Sample: peripheral blood. These receptor sequences come from a human donor in a cohort sampled during active COVID-19.

The CDR3 here is CASSRFTFFNTGELFF. The CDR3 bases are TGTGCCAGCAGCCGCTTTACTTTCTTTAACACCGGGGAGCTGTTTTTT. The chain uses TRBV11-2 and TRBJ2-2; unclear D gene. This CDR3 region has 16 residues. Trimming pared 5 bases from V and 2 bases from J, leaving 15 bases between. The germline gives CDR1 SGHAT, CDR2 FQNNGV. Combining the CDR3 with reference TRBV11-2 and TRBJ2-2 gives the whole variable domain EAGVAQSPRYKIIEKRQSVAFWCNPISGHATLYWYQQILGQGPKLLIQFQNNGVVDDSQLPKDRFSAERLKGVDSTLKIQPAKLEDSAVYLCASSRFTFFNTGELFFGEGSRLTVL.

A word on this clone: Other DNA sequences in the same sample also yield this CDR3. The chain joins TRBV5-1 to TRBJ1-1; D perhaps matches TRBD1 (6 bases). The CDR3 extends over 14 amino acids. Trimming pared 4 bases from V and 2 bases from J, leaving 12 bases between. CDR1 and CDR2 (germline): SGHRS, YFSETQ. The CDR3 region is CASSTGQLNTEAFF. CDR3 coding DNA: TGCGCCAGCAGCACCGGACAGCTTAACACTGAAGCTTTCTTT.

V is TRBV29-1 and J is TRBJ1-1; unclear D gene. V was shortened by 8 bases and J by 1 base, with 14 bases between the two germline ends. This CDR3 is 13 amino acids long. Germline V gives CDR1 SQVTM, CDR2 ANQGSEA. CDR3: CSSQELSNTEAFF. The CDR3 bases are TGCAGCTCCCAGGAACTCTCGAACACTGAAGCTTTCTTT.

This chain uses TRBV11-3 with TRBJ2-2, with TRBD2 identical over 10 bases. The CDR3 covers 16 residues. Germline CDR1 SGHNT, CDR2 YENEEA. J gave up 2 bases and V 4 bases, and 4 bases lay outside the gene matches. CDR3 in DNA: TGTGCCAGCAGCTCCCCTAGCGGGGGAAACACCGGGGAGCTGTTTTTT. Residues: CASSSPSGGNTGELFF.

This rearrangement joins TRBV7-9 to TRBJ1-1; no clear D. This CDR3 region has 15 residues. The V end was cut by 4 bases, the J end by 2 bases, with 14 bases between. Germline CDR1 and CDR2: SEHNR and FQNEAQ (reference sequence). This CDR3 reads CASSSRRGRNTEAFF. The CDR3 region has the DNA TGTGCCAGCAGCTCCCGCCGGGGAAGAAACACTGAAGCTTTCTTT.

V and J are TRBV2 and TRBJ1-2; D is ambiguous. V was clipped by 6 bases and J by 8 bases, with 10 bases between them. Germline V lookup: CDR1 SNHLY, CDR2 FYNNEI. CDR3 length: 11 residues. The CDR3 DNA sequence: TGTGCCAGCAGCCTTAGCTTAGGCTACACCTTC. Its translation is CASSLSLGYTF.

The chain couples TRBV27 to TRBJ2-5; maybe TRBD2 (6 bases). Per the germline V gene, CDR1 is MNHEY and CDR2 is SMNVEV (reference sequence). Trimming removed 4 bases at V and 1 base at J, with 10 bases between. This CDR3 has 14 residues. The CDR3 reads CASSYSGVQETQYF. Written as DNA, the CDR3 is TGTGCCAGCAGTTACTCGGGGGTCCAAGAGACCCAGTACTTC.

This chain links TRBV7-2 with TRBJ2-7; no definite D call. This CDR3 contains 11 residues. V was cut by 4 bases and J by 3 bases, with 4 bases left in between. CDR1 is SGHTA and CDR2 is FQGNSA in the germline V gene. In DNA form, the CDR3 reads TGTGCCAGCAGCTACTACTACGAGCAGTACTTC. Translating it yields CASSYYYEQYF. The variable domain in full, completed from reference TRBV7-2 and TRBJ2-7, reads GAGVSQSPSNKVTEKGKDVELRCDPISGHTALYWYRQSLGQGLEFLIYFQGNSAPDKSGLPSDRFSAERTGGSVSTLTIQRTQQEDSAVYLCASSYYYEQYFGPGTRLTVT.

The rearrangement links TRBV19 to TRBJ2-1; 13 bases map to TRBD2. The CDR3 extends over 18 amino acids. Germline trimming cut 4 bases from V and 7 bases from J; bases unmatched to any gene: 13. From germline, CDR1 is LNHDA and CDR2 SQIVND (reference sequence). CDR3 in amino acids: CASSRAGMGLAGLNEQFF. As DNA, the CDR3 is TGTGCCAGTAGTAGAGCGGGAATGGGACTAGCGGGGTTGAATGAGCAGTTCTTC.

The chain is built from TRBV5-1 and TRBJ2-1; 12 bases fit TRBD1. Trimming at V came to 8 bases and at J to 7 bases, leaving 7 bases not matched to a gene. CDR1 and CDR2 (germline): SGHRS, YFSETQ. The CDR3 has 14 amino acids. The CDR3 loop reads CASRGQGARNEQFF. The CDR3 coding sequence is TGCGCCAGTAGGGGACAGGGGGCGCGAAATGAGCAGTTCTTC.

The sample holds one count of this clone. J is TRBJ2-3 and V is TRBV9; no clear D gene. Between the trimmed V and J ends, which lost 0 bases and 5 bases, there was a span of 4 bases. Germline CDR1 is SGDLS and CDR2 is YYNGEE. The CDR3 contains 12 residues. The CDR3 here is CASSVVRDTQYF. The CDR3 DNA is TGTGCCAGCAGCGTAGTCAGAGATACGCAGTATTTT.

This chain links TRBV25-1 with TRBJ2-5; the match to TRBD1 covers 7 bases. V lost 8 bases and J lost 4; bases outside the gene matches: 7. Germline lookup yields CDR1 MGHDK and CDR2 SYGVNS. CDR3 length equals 13 residues. Here the CDR3 reads CASGRQGTETQYF. CDR3 DNA: TGTGCCAGCGGAAGACAGGGTACAGAGACCCAGTACTTC.

The V gene is TRBV7-3, the J gene TRBJ1-1; 9 nucleotides match TRBD1. This CDR3 region has 14 residues. Trimming at V came to 6 bases and at J to 5 bases, leaving 7 bases not matched to a gene. The germline V gene has CDR1 SGHTA and CDR2 FQGTGA. The CDR3 region is CASSSGTGLTEAFF. DNA of the CDR3: TGTGCCAGCAGTTCCGGGACAGGGCTGACTGAAGCTTTCTTT.

The V gene is TRBV11-3, the J gene TRBJ2-1, with D possibly being TRBD1 (5 bases). Germline CDR1 is SGHNT and CDR2 is YENEEA. Trimming took 10 bases from V and 0 from J, leaving 13 bases between them. CDR3 length: 14 amino acids. CDR3 in amino acids: CATPNRSSYNEQFF. The CDR3 nucleotides are TGTGCCACCCCAAACAGGAGCTCCTACAATGAGCAGTTCTTC.

This chain links TRBV28 with TRBJ2-7; TRBD1 matches 7 bases. CDR1 is MDHEN and CDR2 is SYDVKM in the germline V gene. Trimming took 6 bases from V and 7 from J; bases not matched to a gene: 18. This CDR3 comprises 16 residues. Written as DNA, the CDR3 is TGTGCCAGCAGCCCTGTGGGGACAGTCCGGTCTGGTGAGCAGTACTTC. It yields the protein CASSPVGTVRSGEQYF.

The V gene is TRBV30, the J gene TRBJ2-2; D is possibly TRBD1 (6 bases). This CDR3 region has 13 residues. Germline assignment: CDR1 GTSNPN and CDR2 SVGIG (reference sequence). Trimming shortened V by 1 base and J by 4 bases, and 7 bases separated the two germline ends. The DNA of the CDR3 is TGTGCCTGGAGTGACAGGGCCACCGGGGAGCTGTTTTTT. Its translation: CAWSDRATGELFF.

The gene calls are TRBV19 and TRBJ2-5; 7 bases match TRBD1. CDR1 is LNHDA and CDR2 is SQIVND in the germline V gene (reference sequence). Trimming took 10 bases from V and 5 from J; bases not matched to a gene: 7. The CDR3 totals 12 residues. The CDR3 region is CATREGGETQYF. CDR3 in DNA: TGTGCCACCCGGGAAGGGGGCGAGACCCAGTACTTC.

J is TRBJ2-5 and V is TRBV2; 7 positions match TRBD1. This CDR3 has 11 amino acids. Germline-derived CDR1 and CDR2 are SNHLY and FYNNEI. Germline trimming cut 6 bases from V and 6 bases from J; bases unmatched to any gene: 1. The DNA for the CDR3 is TGTGCCAGCAGGGGACAGCAGACCCAGTACTTC. Amino acid sequence: CASRGQQTQYF.

The CDR3 is CASSVGRGGNQETQYF. The CDR3, as DNA: TGTGCCAGCAGCGTAGGTCGGGGGGGCAATCAAGAGACCCAGTACTTC. This chain joins TRBV9 and TRBJ2-5; 8 bases agree with TRBD2. Per germline, CDR1 SGDLS and CDR2 YYNGEE. This CDR3 is 16 amino acids long. V dropped 0 bases and J dropped 2; count of bases not matched to a gene: 6.

The genes are TRBV28 and TRBJ2-7, with 9 positions matching TRBD2. With V trimmed by 5 bases and J by 1 base, 9 bases remained unmatched. The CDR3 covers 16 residues. Germline V gene lookup returns CDR1 MDHEN and CDR2 SYDVKM. The CDR3, as DNA: TGTGCCAGCAGTGCCCCCAGCGGGGGGATTTCCTACGAGCAGTACTTC. Amino acids: CASSAPSGGISYEQYF.

CDR3 sequence reads: CASSAWDRAVREQYF. In nucleotides, the CDR3 is TGTGCCAGCAGCGCTTGGGACAGGGCGGTCCGCGAGCAGTACTTC. This chain uses TRBV2 with TRBJ2-7; 9 bases align to TRBD1. This CDR3 comprises 15 residues. In germline, CDR1 is SNHLY, CDR2 FYNNEI. V gave up 6 bases and J gave up 6 bases; unmatched junction bases: 12. Full variable domain (remainder filled in from reference TRBV2 and TRBJ2-7): EPEVTQTPSHQVTQMGQEVILRCVPISNHLYFYWYRQILGQKVEFLVSFYNNEISEKSEIFDDQFSVERPDGSNFTLKIRSTKLEDSAMYFCASSAWDRAVREQYFGPGTRLTVT.

The chain recombines TRBV28 with TRBJ1-6, with 8 bases aligning to TRBD1. Germline values: CDR1 MDHEN, CDR2 SYDVKM. The CDR3 spans 16 residues. Germline trimming cut 3 bases from V and 7 bases from J; bases unmatched to any gene: 8. CDR3 sequence (DNA): TGTGCCAGCAGTTTCCCCCGGGACAGGAGCAATTCACCCCTCCACTTT. Residues: CASSFPRDRSNSPLHF.

This clone was counted once. The V call is TRBV4-1, the J call TRBJ2-2, with 12 bases that match TRBD2. The CDR3 loop spans 20 amino acids. Germline V gene sequence: CDR1 MGHRA, CDR2 YSYEKL. The V and J ends lost 3 bases and 0 bases, in that order; junction bases with no gene match: 11. The CDR3 here is CASSQASGGAFGSNTGELFF. The CDR3 DNA reads TGCGCCAGCAGCCAGGCTAGCGGGGGGGCCTTTGGATCGAACACCGGGGAGCTGTTTTTT.

The CDR3, as DNA: TGTGCCATCAGTGACCCCGGACAGGGTAACACTGAAGCTTTCTTT. Its protein is CAISDPGQGNTEAFF. The chain employs TRBV10-3 and TRBJ1-1, with 8 bases identical to TRBD1. CDR3 size: 15 residues. CDR1 and CDR2 from the germline V gene are ENHRY and SYGVKD. Losses at the gene ends were 3 bases for V and 2 bases for J; bases not matched to a gene: 5.

Remarks on this clone: Different DNA sequences within this sample yield the same CDR3. The V gene is TRBV6-5, the J gene TRBJ1-1; 8 bases match TRBD1. This CDR3 region has 14 residues. The germline V gene has CDR1 MNHEY and CDR2 SVGAGI. V trimming: 6 bases; J trimming: 4 bases; junction bases outside the gene matches: 7. The CDR3 bases are TGTGCCAGCAGAGACAGGGGAGTTGGCACTGAAGCTTTCTTT. It encodes CASRDRGVGTEAFF.

The chain joins TRBV7-9 to TRBJ2-1, with 7 bases identical to TRBD2. The V gene's germline CDR1 is SEHNR and CDR2 FQNEAQ (reference sequence). Trimming cost V 3 bases and J 4 bases; bases outside gene matches: 9. The CDR3 is made up of 16 amino acids. The CDR3 is CASSLGSGPGYNEQFF. The CDR3, as DNA: TGTGCCAGCAGCTTGGGTAGCGGGCCCGGTTACAATGAGCAGTTCTTC. Supplemented by reference TRBV7-9 and TRBJ2-1, the full variable domain reads DTGVSQNPRHKITKRGQNVTFRCDPISEHNRLYWYRQTLGQGPEFLTYFQNEAQLEKSRLLSDRFSAERPKGSFSTLEIQRTEQGDSAMYLCASSLGSGPGYNEQFFGPGTRLTVL.

This rearrangement joins TRBV15 to TRBJ1-5; perhaps TRBD1 as D (5 bases). CDR1 is LNHNV and CDR2 is YYDKDF in the germline V gene (reference sequence). The CDR3 totals 13 residues. V lost 5 bases and J 5 bases, leaving 10 bases between the germline ends. As DNA, the CDR3 is TGTGCCACCAGCCTGCAGGGCGATCAGCCCCAGCATTTT. Translating it yields CATSLQGDQPQHF.

The rearrangement links TRBV19 to TRBJ2-5; D might be TRBD2 (6 bases). Per germline, CDR1 LNHDA and CDR2 SQIVND (reference sequence). Trimming removed 5 bases from V and 4 bases from J, with 8 bases in between. The CDR3 runs 12 residues. For the CDR3, the DNA is TGTGCCAGTAGTCAAGCGGGAGAGACCCAGTACTTC. Protein: CASSQAGETQYF.

The J gene is TRBJ2-2, the V gene TRBV25-1; 7 nucleotides match TRBD2. The junction had 10 bases not matched to a gene; V was cut back by 3 bases and J by 6 bases. The germline CDR1 and CDR2 sequences are MGHDK and SYGVNS. The CDR3 runs to 16 residues. The DNA of the CDR3 is TGTGCCAGCAGTGACCGGGAGGAGAAGTCCTCCGGGGAGCTGTTTTTT. The encoded protein is CASSDREEKSSGELFF.

This clone has a count of ten or more. V usage is TRBV27 and J usage is TRBJ2-2, with D hard to call. CDR3 length: 14 residues. The V end lost 0 bases, the J end lost 7 bases, and 9 bases lay between the germline ends. Germline CDR1 and CDR2: MNHEY and SMNVEV (reference sequence). The CDR3 reads CASSLSRSHGELFF. Written as DNA, the CDR3 is TGTGCCAGCAGTTTATCGCGGTCCCACGGGGAGCTGTTTTTT.

In this sample, this clone turned up once. The CDR3 loop reads CAISTGTSGTYEQYF. In DNA form, the CDR3 reads TGTGCCATCAGTACTGGGACTAGCGGAACCTACGAGCAGTACTTC. This sequence joins TRBV10-3 and TRBJ2-7, with 11 bases matching TRBD2. The junction had 5 bases not matched to a gene; V was cut back by 5 bases and J by 2 bases. This CDR3 is 15 amino acids long. Germline-derived CDR1 and CDR2 are ENHRY and SYGVKD.

This sequence joins TRBV2 and TRBJ2-2, with D uncertain. Germline V CDR1 and CDR2: SNHLY, FYNNEI. The CDR3 length is 15 residues. The ends were cut back, 7 bases at V and 4 bases at J, with 16 bases in the middle. CDR3 nucleotides: TGTGCCAGCACCCCCCTTAAGCTACCCACCGGGGAGCTGTTTTTT. As protein: CASTPLKLPTGELFF.